A selection of T cell receptor beta chains follows, all from one sample in a study of chemoradiotherapy in HPV16-positive cancers. This table comes from immunoSEQ multiplex PCR, and its TCRdb copy is limited to in-frame clones, with some not included. The repertoire has about 2,800 clones, approximately 86% of them found once; the top ten carry 5.5%. The sample here was tumor tissue, taken from a patient who underwent chemoradiotherapy. Receptor source: a human donor with HPV-associated anogenital cancer. CDR3s include the opening cysteine and the closing phenylalanine or tryptophan. A D gene is named only where the DNA matches it firmly. Rows give clone size only sometimes, using once, few, many, or a class for an expanded clone.

J | V | size | D | DNA | CDR3
TRBJ1-5 | TRBV30 | once | . | TGTGCCCAACCGGGCCGCATAACGGGCAATCAGCCCCAGCATTTT | CAQPGRITGNQPQHF
TRBJ1-4 | TRBV19 | . | . | TGTGCCAGTAGTGTGGGGGGAGCTAATGAAAAACTGTTTTTT | CASSVGGANEKLFF
TRBJ1-1 | TRBV6-4 | . | . | TGTGCCAGCAGTGAATCAAGCCAGGCGAACACTGAAGCTTTCTTT | CASSESSQANTEAFF
TRBJ2-3 | TRBV6-4 | . | TRBD2 | TGTGCCAGCAGTGTAGAAGCGGGGGGGCAAGATACGCAGTATTTT | CASSVEAGGQDTQYF
TRBJ1-1 | TRBV5-1 | . | . | TGCGCCAGCAGCACAGGACAGTCCACTGAAGCTTTCTTT | CASSTGQSTEAFF
TRBJ2-2 | TRBV7-6 | . | TRBD2 | TGTGCCAGCAGCTTCTCTAGCGGGCGGTCCACCGGGGAGCTGTTTTTT | CASSFSSGRSTGELFF
TRBJ1-1 | TRBV11-2 | . | . | TGTGCCAGCCAAGCGGCGGCTGAAGCTTTCTTT | CASQAAAEAFF
TRBJ2-6 | TRBV4-3 | . | . | TGCGCCAGCAGCCAAGAGCCGTATTCTGGGGCCAACGTCCTGACTTTC | CASSQEPYSGANVLTF
TRBJ2-7 | TRBV29-1 | . | TRBD1 | TGCAGCGTTGGGGCAGGGGGATACGAGCAGTACTTC | CSVGAGGYEQYF
TRBJ2-3 | TRBV21-1 | few | . | TGTGCCAGCAGCAAAACAGGGGGTGGCGCAGATACGCAGTATTTT | CASSKTGGGADTQYF
TRBJ2-5 | TRBV11-2 | . | . | TGTGCCAGCAGCCCGGGACGGTCGCAAGAGACCCAGTACTTC | CASSPGRSQETQYF
TRBJ2-5 | TRBV6-1 | once | TRBD2 | TGTGCCAGCAGTGAATATCGGACTAGCGGGAGTGTTGAGACCCAGTACTTC | CASSEYRTSGSVETQYF
TRBJ2-1 | TRBV11-3 | few | TRBD2 | TGTGCCAGCAGCTTCGGGACTAGCGGGCACAATGAGCAGTTCTTC | CASSFGTSGHNEQFF
TRBJ2-7 | TRBV4-3 | . | TRBD2 | TGCGCCAGCAGCCAAGAGGTCGGCGGGGGGGCCGGCGAGCAGTACTTC | CASSQEVGGGAGEQYF
TRBJ2-5 | TRBV6-5 | once | . | TGTGCCAGCAGTTCCAGCGGGCTACAAGAGACCCAGTACTTC | CASSSSGLQETQYF
TRBJ1-4 | TRBV14 | . | . | TGTGCCAGCAGCCAATTGCGGAGGGATGAAAAACTGTTTTTT | CASSQLRRDEKLFF
TRBJ2-1 | TRBV30 | . | . | TGTGCCTGGAGCGATCGAGTGGCGGTTAAATACAATGAGCAGTTCTTC | CAWSDRVAVKYNEQFF
TRBJ1-5 | TRBV28 | . | . | TGTGCCAGCAGTTTAGCCCAAGGGATTAGCAATCAGCCCCAGCATTTT | CASSLAQGISNQPQHF
TRBJ1-2 | TRBV12-5 | . | . | TGTGCTAGTGGTTTTCCCCACCCCGGGGGCTACACCTTC | CASGFPHPGGYTF
TRBJ1-1 | TRBV2 | once | TRBD1 | TGTGCCAGCAGTGATTTCCAGGGGGCGCTTCCTGGGAACACTGAAGCTTTCTTT | CASSDFQGALPGNTEAFF
TRBJ2-7 | TRBV5-1 | . | TRBD2 | TGCGCCAGCAGCTTGATCGTAGCGGGGGGAAATGAGCAGTACTTC | CASSLIVAGGNEQYF
TRBJ1-1 | TRBV29-1 | . | . | TGCAGCTCACCAGGGGATACGAACACTGAAGCTTTCTTT | CSSPGDTNTEAFF
TRBJ2-3 | TRBV4-2 | . | TRBD2 | TGTGCCAGCAGCCACTTAGCGGGAGGCGGGACAGATACGCAGTATTTT | CASSHLAGGGTDTQYF
TRBJ2-1 | TRBV11-3 | . | TRBD2 | TGTGCCAGCAGCATTAGCGGGGGGCCCTACAATGAGCAGTTCTTC | CASSISGGPYNEQFF
TRBJ2-7 | TRBV15 | . | . | TGTGCCACCAGCAGAGATTCCAGGGGTGGGTCCTACGAGCAGTACTTC | CATSRDSRGGSYEQYF
TRBJ1-1 | TRBV11-2 | . | . | TGTGCCAGCAGCTTAGCGGTTAGGGGGGAGCCTAATCATAGAGCTTTCTTT | CASSLAVRGEPNHRAFF
TRBJ2-6 | TRBV21-1 | . | . | TGTGCCAGCAGCACAGTCTCTGGGGCCAACGTCCTGACTTTC | CASSTVSGANVLTF
TRBJ2-2 | TRBV14 | . | . | TGTGCCAGCAGCCTACAGCGGCCCGGGGAGCTGTTTTTT | CASSLQRPGELFF
TRBJ2-7 | TRBV5-1 | once | TRBD2 | TGCGCCAGCTCGACCGTAGCGGGGGGGCATGCCGAGCAGTACTTC | CASSTVAGGHAEQYF
TRBJ2-3 | TRBV30 | . | TRBD2 | TGTGCCTGGAGCGGAGCGGGGGGACGCACAGATACGCAGTATTTT | CAWSGAGGRTDTQYF
TRBJ1-6 | TRBV4-2 | . | . | TGTGCCAGCAGCCAAGAATTTTTCAGGGGACCTACCTATAATTCACCCCTCCACTTT | CASSQEFFRGPTYNSPLHF
TRBJ2-6 | TRBV14 | few | TRBD1 | TGTGCCAGCAGCCAAGAGACCGGGACAGGGAAAGTTCGCTACTCTGGGGCCAACGTCCTGACTTTC | CASSQETGTGKVRYSGANVLTF
TRBJ2-2 | TRBV7-2 | few | . | TGTGCCAGCAGCTCCGCTAGAGGCGGGGAGCTGTTTTTT | CASSSARGGELFF
TRBJ2-5 | TRBV5-1 | . | TRBD2 | TGCGCCAGCAGCTTGGGGCCTAGCGGGGGGCAGACCCAAGAGACCCAGTACTTC | CASSLGPSGGQTQETQYF
TRBJ1-4 | TRBV25-1 | . | TRBD1 | TGTGCCAGCAGTAACCTACAGGGGACACTGTTTTTT | CASSNLQGTLFF